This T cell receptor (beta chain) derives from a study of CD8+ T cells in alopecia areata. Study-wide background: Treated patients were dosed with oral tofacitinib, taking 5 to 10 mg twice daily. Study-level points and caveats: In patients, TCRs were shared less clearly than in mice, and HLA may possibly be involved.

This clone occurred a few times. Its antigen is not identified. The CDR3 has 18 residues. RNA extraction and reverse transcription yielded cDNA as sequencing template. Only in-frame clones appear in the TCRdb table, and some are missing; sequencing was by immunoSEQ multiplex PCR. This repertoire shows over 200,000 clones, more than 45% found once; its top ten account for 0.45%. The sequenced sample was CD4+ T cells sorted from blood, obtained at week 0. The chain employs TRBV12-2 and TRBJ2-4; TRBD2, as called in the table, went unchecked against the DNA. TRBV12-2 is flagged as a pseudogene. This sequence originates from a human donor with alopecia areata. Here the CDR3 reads CASRPGLAETVAKNIQYF. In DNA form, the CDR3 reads TGTGCAAGTCGACCTGGACTAGCGGAGACCGTAGCCAAAAACATTCAGTACTTC.